This T cell receptor beta chain was sequenced in a study of naive and memory T cell subsets. This clonotype has ten or more counts. The target antigen is unknown. Trimming at V came to 2 bases and at J to 5 bases, leaving 7 bases not matched to a gene. The CDR3 covers 14 residues. Germline V lookup: CDR1 DFQATT, CDR2 SNEGSKA (reference sequence). Blood and skin TCR RNA was reverse transcribed with alpha and beta constant primers. Each CDR3 protein gets one entry after TCRdb re-called the 5' RACE reads with MiXCR. The sample has tens of thousands of distinct CDR3 sequences; less than 25% are singletons. Whole-blood samples were approximately 2.6 ml of peripheral blood from healthy adult volunteers. Findings of the study overall: The RNA method is potentially sensitive to activation and differentiation changes.

The V and J genes are TRBV20-1 and TRBJ2-5; TRBD1 matches 8 bases. The source of this sequence is a female donor in good health. CDR3 nucleotides: TGCAGTGCTAGAACCCTACAGGGGGTGGAGACCCAGTACTTC. Translating it yields CSARTLQGVETQYF.